Listed below are T cell receptor beta chains from one sample, sequenced in a study of T cell repertoires in cytomegalovirus infection. TCRdb called the reads again in MiXCR, with one record for every CDR3 protein. The sample carries 250,000 to 300,000 distinct CDR3 sequences, approximately 9% recorded once. Sequencing was done on a sample of PBMCs. These receptor sequences come from a human donor in good health (CMV status not recorded). Some clones in this sample may be carry-over from other donors' samples. Both conserved end residues are trimmed from each CDR3.

J | V | CDR3
TRBJ1-2 | TRBV20-1 | SASPRGNYGYT
TRBJ2-3 | TRBV20-1 | SARGRASTDTQY
TRBJ2-7 | TRBV7-2 | ASSSLAGAYEQY
TRBJ1-3 | TRBV4-3 | ASSQVLGGSGGNTIY
TRBJ2-4 | TRBV7-2 | ASSLVGQGVAKNIQY
TRBJ1-1 | TRBV7-6 | ASSLAGTGKGGTEAF
TRBJ1-2 | TRBV7-2 | ASSVAGDYGYT
TRBJ1-2 | TRBV7-2 | ASSLARYGYT
TRBJ1-1 | TRBV11-3 | ASSKFPGGQGGFEAF
TRBJ2-3 | TRBV7-8 | ASSLNILAGLDTQY
TRBJ2-4 | TRBV11-1 | ASSLSGRGGTHIQY
TRBJ1-5 | TRBV7-2 | ASSQTGGGQPQH
TRBJ2-5 | TRBV7-2 | ASSILAGGQETQY
TRBJ1-2 | TRBV20-1 | SAREPSHNGYT
TRBJ2-7 | TRBV7-2 | ASSLGYGGEQY
TRBJ1-5 | TRBV7-9 | ASSLPGDNQPQH
TRBJ1-5 | TRBV20-1 | SASMGQYNQPQH
TRBJ1-5 | TRBV6-2/TRBV6-3 | ASSDPGSNQPQH
TRBJ2-5 | TRBV19 | ASKRHPKETQY
TRBJ2-2 | TRBV6-2/TRBV6-3 | ASIPRRQGATGELF
TRBJ2-5 | TRBV7-2 | ASSVSGAETQY
TRBJ2-7 | TRBV7-2 | ASTSTSVTYEQY
TRBJ2-7 | TRBV7-8 | ASSLGSTYEQY
TRBJ2-7 | TRBV18 | ASSSGGQGTYEQY
TRBJ2-7 | TRBV6-2/TRBV6-3 | ASSYYLTSGRVASYEQY
TRBJ2-5 | TRBV2 | ASRDGLSQETQY
TRBJ1-4 | TRBV5-5 | ASSKGPWGNEKLF
TRBJ2-5 | TRBV7-2 | ASSLEWGATRGTQY
TRBJ1-2 | TRBV7-2 | ASSRDRDYGYT
TRBJ1-1 | TRBV7-2 | ASSIRRASLNTEAF
TRBJ2-1 | TRBV20-1 | SARGLVEQF
TRBJ1-1 | TRBV7-9 | ASSLWTSEGAF
TRBJ2-5 | TRBV7-2 | ASSLDMGGAQY
TRBJ2-7 | TRBV5-1 | ASSLHQGPTYEQY
TRBJ1-1 | TRBV20-1 | SASEGYTEAF
TRBJ2-3 | TRBV7-9 | ASSLAMTSSTDTQY
TRBJ2-7 | TRBV7-6 | ASSLAWTGGYEQY
TRBJ2-3 | TRBV7-2 | ASSLVPGTSRDTQY
TRBJ2-2 | TRBV20-1 | SAKGTSGSTGELF
TRBJ1-4 | TRBV4-3 | ASSQMTGTGKLF
TRBJ2-3 | TRBV5-1 | ASSFVSGEVLGTQY
TRBJ2-1 | TRBV6-2/TRBV6-3 | ASGLAGGYNEQF
TRBJ2-7 | TRBV7-8 | ASSLVDRENEQY
TRBJ2-1 | TRBV18 | ASSRPTGGYNEQF
TRBJ2-1 | TRBV12-3/TRBV12-4 | ASRRPGTYLNEQF
TRBJ2-7 | TRBV6-5 | ASSYEVLGTGGYEQY
TRBJ2-1 | TRBV20-1 | SATNMVAGVVKQF
TRBJ2-1 | TRBV11-2 | ASSLASAPGL
TRBJ2-2 | TRBV7-2 | ASSALGGNTGELF
TRBJ2-7 | TRBV5-8 | ASSLGGTGVSEQY
TRBJ2-7 | TRBV7-6 | ASSSPAADGPYEQY
TRBJ2-6 | TRBV6-6 | ASSYGTTSGANVLT
TRBJ2-7 | TRBV3-1 | ASSQGGTGEQY
TRBJ1-1 | TRBV11-3 | ASSPPEGRNEAF
TRBJ1-5 | TRBV27 | ASSLVGEPQH